Listed below are T cell receptor beta chains from one sample, sequenced in a study of identical twins. TCRdb used MiXCR to reprocess the 5' RACE reads, holding one entry per CDR3 protein. The profile covers 1.5 million to 2 million distinct CDR3 sequences, with 25% to 35% appearing a single time and around 0.3% taken by the ten largest. The sample was cord blood. Source of these receptors: a newborn girl in good health. Both conserved end residues are part of each CDR3.

CDR3	V
CASSLRTGADEQFF	TRBV3-1
CASSRSATANYGYTF	TRBV6-1
CASSQWGAHNSPLHF	TRBV3-1
CSLQPRSSYNSPLHF	TRBV20-1
CSANLLGSGADTQYF	TRBV20-1
CASSLDSMIGNTIYF	TRBV12-3/TRBV12-4
CSVEDGVYTEAFF	TRBV29-1
CASSAGLRIFTDTQYF	TRBV5-1
CSASTGVMNTEAFF	TRBV20-1
CASSLGPSSTRYF	TRBV11-2
CSARVGLADNEQYF	TRBV20-1
CASSHLLSNQPQHF	TRBV4-1
CASSPTLGGMNTEAFF	TRBV7-9
CASSLVPGLYNEQFF	TRBV5-1
CASSWGPSGYTDTQYF	TRBV5-6
CASSGASNRGANVLTF	TRBV2
CSARRGTNQPQHF	TRBV20-1
CASSQEGGNEYNEQFF	TRBV4-3
CASSLRTGWLNTEAFF	TRBV5-1
CASSRLPWRGPTDTQYF	TRBV27
CASSPLSDPYEQYF	TRBV3-1
CAIKEERGTDTQYF	TRBV10-3
CATSDRSGGTDTQYF	TRBV24-1
CAVVDSDTHFSYNEQFF	TRBV2
CASRRDRDNSPLHF	TRBV12-3/TRBV12-4
CASSGGAGGKDTQYF	TRBV10-2
CASSAFGGLNYGYTF	TRBV25-1
CSVKTSGSETQYF	TRBV29-1
CASSFGNIQGIYGELFF	TRBV27
CASSLGIQRLGYEQYF	TRBV12-3/TRBV12-4
CAIRNGLAGGNYEQYF	TRBV10-3
CASGPAYNEQYF	TRBV6-6
CSAPDRMRETQYF	TRBV20-1
CSASRGHLGVTQYF	TRBV20-1
CSVEQGATTDTQYF	TRBV20-1
CSARGTGYTEAFF	TRBV20-1
CASSWGGNNNEQYF	TRBV12-3/TRBV12-4
CASRAEFRGYEQYF	TRBV28
CSAGGNLNEKLFF	TRBV29-1
CASSVVPGRYYGYTF	TRBV9
CASSLKRSGGNQETQYF	TRBV5-4
CASSQGQPTWNTEAFF	TRBV7-9
CASSQFDHEQYF	TRBV3-1
CASSQVQRLKETQYF	TRBV3-1
CASSPPSNYEQFF	TRBV9